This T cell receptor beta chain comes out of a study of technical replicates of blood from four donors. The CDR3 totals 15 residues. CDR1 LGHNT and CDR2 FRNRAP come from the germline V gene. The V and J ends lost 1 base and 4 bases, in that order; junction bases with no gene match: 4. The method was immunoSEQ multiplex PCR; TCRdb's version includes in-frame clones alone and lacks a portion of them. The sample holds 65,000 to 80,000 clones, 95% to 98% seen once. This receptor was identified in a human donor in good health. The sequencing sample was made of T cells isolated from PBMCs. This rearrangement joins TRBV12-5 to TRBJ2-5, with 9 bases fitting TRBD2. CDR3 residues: CASGLGSGGSETQYF. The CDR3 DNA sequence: TGTGCTAGTGGTTTGGGGAGCGGGGGGTCAGAGACCCAGTACTTC.